Below are 30 T cell receptor beta chains sequenced from a single sample in a study of cytomegalovirus exposure and HLA in healthy donors. 60 Vbeta and 13 Jbeta primers were used in PCR. Method: immunoSEQ multiplex PCR; TCRdb's copy keeps in-frame clones and lacks some. The sample has 150,000 to 200,000 clones; around 81% are singletons. The sample consisted of PBMCs. These receptors were obtained from a man aged 18 to 29 in good health and CMV-seronegative.

The sample holds one count of this clone. The chain has TRBV7-2 and TRBJ2-4, with 9 bases identical to TRBD1. V gave up 5 bases and J gave up 4 bases; unmatched junction bases: 9. This CDR3 is built from 16 residues. CDR1 is SGHTA, CDR2 FQGNSA, per germline. CDR3 sequence: CASSPYRTGEKNIQYF. CDR3 in DNA: TGTGCCAGCAGCCCTTACAGGACAGGGGAGAAAAACATTCAGTACTTC.

The V call is TRBV2, the J call TRBJ2-7; the D gene is possibly TRBD1 (5 bases). CDR3 length: 15 amino acids. Per germline, CDR1 SNHLY and CDR2 FYNNEI. V lost 3 bases and J 6 bases, leaving 18 bases between the germline ends. The DNA of the CDR3 is TGTGCCAGCAGTGACTTGGACGCGCGTAGGGGCGAGCAGTACTTC. This encodes CASSDLDARRGEQYF.

V is TRBV18 and J is TRBJ1-3; D is uncertain. Germline values: CDR1 KGHSH, CDR2 LQKENI. The V gene lost 3 bases and the J gene lost 0 bases, with 9 bases spanning the gap. The CDR3 runs to 15 residues. This chain's CDR3 is CASSPEQHSGNTIYF. DNA of the CDR3: TGTGCCAGCTCACCGGAGCAGCACTCTGGAAACACCATATATTTT.

The genes are TRBV6-1 and TRBJ2-5; 10 nucleotides match TRBD2. Trimming at V came to 2 bases and at J to 4 bases, leaving 10 bases not matched to a gene. Germline values: CDR1 MNHNS, CDR2 SASEGT. This CDR3 has 17 amino acids. For the CDR3, the DNA is TGTGCCAGCAGTGAAAAGATAGGGGGACTAGCGAGAGAGACCCAGTACTTC. This codes for CASSEKIGGLARETQYF.

This clone was seen a handful of times. This rearrangement joins TRBV10-3 to TRBJ2-1, with 7 bases matching TRBD2. The V gene's germline CDR1 is ENHRY and CDR2 SYGVKD. Trimming cost V 10 bases and J 6 bases; bases outside gene matches: 9. This CDR3 contains 13 residues. The CDR3 loop reads CASSREVRNEQFF. As DNA, the CDR3 is TGTGCCAGCTCCCGGGAGGTTCGCAATGAGCAGTTCTTC.

The chain couples TRBV19 to TRBJ1-2; no reliable D call. CDR3 length: 15 amino acids. Germline values: CDR1 LNHDA, CDR2 SQIVND (reference sequence). The V gene lost 3 bases and the J gene lost 7 bases, with 18 bases spanning the gap. Here the CDR3 reads CASSITIEGGIGYTF. In nucleotides, the CDR3 is TGTGCCAGTAGTATTACGATCGAAGGAGGAATTGGCTACACCTTC.

This rearrangement joins TRBV12-5 to TRBJ1-2; 10 bases align to TRBD1. CDR1 is LGHNT and CDR2 is FRNRAP in the germline V gene. Trimming took 0 bases from V and 2 from J; bases not matched to a gene: 6. This CDR3 is 17 amino acids long. The CDR3 is CASGLVFGQGGNYGYTF. CDR3 nucleotide sequence: TGTGCTAGTGGTTTGGTATTCGGACAGGGGGGGAACTATGGCTACACCTTC.

The J gene is TRBJ2-2, the V gene TRBV19; D is uncertain. The CDR3 is 14 amino acids. V was clipped by 2 bases and J by 3 bases, with 7 bases between them. CDR1 is LNHDA, CDR2 SQIVND, per germline (reference sequence). This CDR3 reads CASSIQRDTGELFF. CDR3 sequence (DNA): TGTGCCAGTAGTATACAACGGGACACCGGGGAGCTGTTTTTT.

The chain carries TRBV5-4 and TRBJ1-1; D may be TRBD1 (6 bases). Germline loops: CDR1 SGHNT, CDR2 YYREEE (reference sequence). The V end lost 4 bases, the J end lost 2 bases, and 9 bases lay between the germline ends. This CDR3 has 13 residues. The chain's CDR3 is CASSPGTNTEAFF. CDR3 sequence (DNA): TGTGCCAGCAGCCCCGGGACAAACACTGAAGCTTTCTTT.

The rearrangement joins TRBV9 to TRBJ1-2; possibly TRBD1 for D (6 bases). V lost 6 bases and J 5 bases, leaving 14 bases between the germline ends. Germline CDR1 reads SGDLS; CDR2 reads YYNGEE. The CDR3 sequence is 13 residues long. CDR3 sequence: CASTPGESYGYTF. CDR3 DNA: TGTGCCAGCACCCCAGGGGAGAGTTATGGCTACACCTTC.

This chain connects TRBV5-5 to TRBJ2-3; D unclear. The V gene lost 7 bases and the J gene lost 3 bases, with 24 bases spanning the gap. Germline loops: CDR1 SGHKS, CDR2 YYEKEE (reference sequence). The CDR3 sequence is 17 residues long. CDR3 sequence (DNA): TGTGCCAGCGGATCAACCGTAGCCTCTTCTTGGACAGATACGCAGTATTTT. Protein product: CASGSTVASSWTDTQYF.

In its sample, this clone was seen a few times. The chain employs TRBV6-1 and TRBJ2-7; D gene uncertain. Germline V gene data show CDR1 as MNHNS and CDR2 as SASEGT. The V end was cut by 2 bases, the J end by 9 bases, with 14 bases between. The length of the CDR3 is 13 residues. This chain's CDR3 is CASSESHSLGQYF. The DNA for the CDR3 is TGTGCCAGCAGTGAATCGCACAGCCTCGGGCAGTACTTC.

The chain uses TRBV7-8 and TRBJ1-4, with TRBD1 as a possible D gene (6 bases). The CDR3 extends over 14 amino acids. Germline loops: CDR1 SGHVS, CDR2 FQNEAQ. V dropped 7 bases and J dropped 0 bases, with 9 bases sitting between them. The CDR3 sequence: CASTNRATNEKLFF. The DNA of the CDR3 is TGTGCCAGCACCAACAGGGCAACTAATGAAAAACTGTTTTTT.

The chain recombines TRBV14 with TRBJ2-2; D is perhaps TRBD1 (5 bases). The length of the CDR3 is 17 residues. Germline loops: CDR1 SGHDN, CDR2 FVKESK. V was clipped by 0 bases and J by 3 bases, with 14 bases between them. The CDR3 region is CASSQDRRQRYTGELFF. The CDR3 DNA reads TGTGCCAGCAGCCAAGATCGGAGACAGAGGTACACCGGGGAGCTGTTTTTT.

Comments on this clone: At one of its ends the junction is not consistent with the germline gene, which may arise from a read error. This rearrangement joins TRBV7-9 to TRBJ1-4; no definite D call. CDR3 length: 16 amino acids. The germline V gene encodes CDR1 SEHNR and CDR2 FQNEAQ (reference sequence). For the CDR3, the DNA is TGTTCCAGCAGCTTAGTGGCGCGGGCAACTAATGAAAAACTGTTTTTT. Translation gives CSSSLVARATNEKLFF.

With regard to this clone: One end of the junction is discordant with germline, which a read error may explain. The CDR3 DNA follows: TGTTCCAGCAGCTTAGGGGGACAGGGAAAGGAAAAACTGTTTTTT. Translated, it gives CSSSLGGQGKEKLFF. The rearrangement joins TRBV7-9 to TRBJ1-4; 9 bases align to TRBD1. CDR1 is SEHNR, CDR2 FQNEAQ, per germline (reference sequence). The length of the CDR3 is 15 residues.

The CDR3 nucleotides are TGCGCCAGCAGCTTGATCGGAGGAAGGGACACCGGGGAGCTGTTTTTT. Translated: CASSLIGGRDTGELFF. The chain uses TRBV5-1 and TRBJ2-2, with D possibly being TRBD2 (5 bases). Germline CDR1 SGHRS, CDR2 YFSETQ. Deletions cut 1 base from V and 3 bases from J, with 13 bases between. This CDR3 has 16 residues.

In its sample, this clone was seen a few times. The chain recombines TRBV10-3 with TRBJ2-5, with 8 bases fitting TRBD2. The CDR3 sequence is 13 residues long. V dropped 10 bases and J dropped 2; count of bases not matched to a gene: 6. Germline assignment: CDR1 ENHRY and CDR2 SYGVKD. The DNA for the CDR3 is TGTGCCAGCTCGGGGACTAGACAAGAGACCCAGTACTTC. This sequence encodes CASSGTRQETQYF.

On this clone itself: This sample also contains other DNA sequences that code for the same CDR3. The V and J genes are TRBV7-8 and TRBJ2-3; 7 bases agree with TRBD2. Looked up from germline, CDR1 is SGHVS and CDR2 is FQNEAQ. The CDR3 sequence is 13 residues long. V trimming: 8 bases; J trimming: 3 bases; junction bases outside the gene matches: 5. CDR3 protein: CASVRTSTDTQYF. As DNA, the CDR3 is TGTGCCAGCGTCCGGACTAGTACAGATACGCAGTATTTT.

This clone is a singleton in its sample. The junction departs from the called germline gene at one end, perhaps through a read error. CDR3 loop: CASSSRGPQDTQYF. DNA for the CDR3: TGTGCTAGCAGCTCCCGAGGGCCTCAAGATACGCAGTATTTT. V and J are TRBV7-7 and TRBJ2-3, with D maybe TRBD2 (5 bases). CDR3 length: 14 amino acids. Germline assignment: CDR1 SSHAT and CDR2 FNYEAQ (reference sequence). Drawing the rest from reference TRBV7-7 and TRBJ2-3, the complete variable domain is GAGVSQSPRYKVTKRGQDVTLRCDPISSHATLYWYQQALGQGPEFLTYFNYEAQPDKSGLPSDRFSAERPEGSISTLTIQRTEQRDSAMYRCASSSRGPQDTQYFGPGTRLTVL.

V and J are TRBV9 and TRBJ1-1; maybe TRBD1 (5 bases). Looked up from germline, CDR1 is SGDLS and CDR2 is YYNGEE. The CDR3 length is 15 residues. V was trimmed by 3 bases and J by 3 bases, leaving 15 bases between them. The DNA for the CDR3 is TGTGCCAGCAGCGCCAAACCCTGGGGGGACACTGAAGCTTTCTTT. Residues: CASSAKPWGDTEAFF.

The table lists this clone with a few counts. The chain uses TRBV18 and TRBJ2-7; TRBD1 agrees at 8 bases. This CDR3 region has 14 residues. Germline CDR1 KGHSH, CDR2 LQKENI. V lost 4 bases and J lost 6; bases outside the gene matches: 8. The CDR3 DNA sequence: TGTGCCAGCTCACTATTCGACAGGGGATCCGAGCAGTACTTC. Protein: CASSLFDRGSEQYF.

The rearrangement uses TRBV9 and TRBJ2-2; 7 bases line up with TRBD2. Looked up from germline, CDR1 is SGDLS and CDR2 is YYNGEE. V dropped 0 bases and J dropped 6; count of bases not matched to a gene: 14. The CDR3 is made up of 18 amino acids. For the CDR3, the DNA is TGTGCCAGCAGCGTAGCCCCGGTAGGGAGGGGAGGGCCCGGGGAGCTGTTTTTT. Its protein is CASSVAPVGRGGPGELFF. The entire variable domain, with the rest obtained from reference TRBV9 and TRBJ2-2, is as follows: DSGVTQTPKHLITATGQRVTLRCSPRSGDLSVYWYQQSLDQGLQFLIQYYNGEERAKGNILERFSAQQFPDLHSELNLSSLELGDSALYFCASSVAPVGRGGPGELFFGEGSRLTVL.

This clone turned up a few times. The genes are TRBV23-1 and TRBJ2-1, with D maybe TRBD1 (6 bases). TRBV23-1 has ORF status, its function being uncertain. Trimming took off 11 bases at V and 5 bases at J, with 13 bases between the two ends. The CDR3 consists of 12 residues. CDR3 DNA: TGCGCCTTACAGGGTGACCACAATGAGCAGTTCTTC. Its translation is CALQGDHNEQFF.

This clone has a handful of counts. J is TRBJ1-2 and V is TRBV4-1; perhaps TRBD1 as D (5 bases). Trimming stripped 0 bases from V and 3 bases from J, with 23 bases between. The CDR3 covers 19 residues. In germline, CDR1 is MGHRA, CDR2 YSYEKL. The CDR3 nucleotides are TGCGCCAGCAGCCAAGATGCGGGGCCCGCGGGGGTGGCCTACTATGGCTACACCTTC. Its translation: CASSQDAGPAGVAYYGYTF.

The chain recombines TRBV27 with TRBJ2-1, with TRBD1 matching over 10 bases. V lost 6 bases, J lost 10 bases, and 9 bases stayed unmatched. This CDR3 region has 14 residues. Per germline, CDR1 MNHEY and CDR2 SMNVEV (reference sequence). CDR3 coding DNA: TGTGCCAGCAGCCACTATGGGACAGGGGAAGAGCAGTTCTTC. It translates to CASSHYGTGEEQFF.

The V call is TRBV5-1, the J call TRBJ2-5; a possible D gene is TRBD2 (6 bases). The CDR3 runs 14 residues. V was clipped by 2 bases and J by 2 bases, with 10 bases between them. Germline lookup yields CDR1 SGHRS and CDR2 YFSETQ. The CDR3: CASSFSGDQETQYF. The CDR3 nucleotides are TGCGCCAGCAGCTTTTCGGGGGATCAAGAGACCCAGTACTTC.

The gene calls are TRBV19 and TRBJ2-7; TRBD1 might be the D (5 bases). From germline, CDR1 is LNHDA and CDR2 SQIVND (reference sequence). There are 15 residues in the CDR3. V was cut by 3 bases and J by 2 bases, with 14 bases left in between. As DNA, the CDR3 is TGTGCCAGTAGTATGTCACAGGACGTAACCTACGAGCAGTACTTC. This translates into CASSMSQDVTYEQYF.

The gene calls are TRBV21-1 and TRBJ2-6; TRBD2, the table's D call, was not compared with the DNA. TRBV21-1 is classified as a pseudogene. The CDR3 is made up of 19 amino acids. The CDR3 region is CASSTGLGGGGSGANVLTF. The CDR3 DNA sequence: TGTGCCAGCAGCACTGGCTTGGGGGGGGGAGGGTCTGGGGCCAACGTCCTGACTTTC.

The gene calls are TRBV15 and TRBJ2-7; D possibly corresponds to TRBD1 (5 bases). Germline values: CDR1 LNHNV, CDR2 YYDKDF (reference sequence). V dropped 2 bases and J dropped 3 bases, with 11 bases sitting between them. There are 14 residues in the CDR3. CDR3 sequence reads: CATSRQGRGYEQYF. The CDR3, as DNA: TGTGCCACCAGCAGACAGGGTCGCGGCTACGAGCAGTACTTC. Complete variable domain (other parts from reference TRBV15 and TRBJ2-7): DAMVIQNPRYQVTQFGKPVTLSCSQTLNHNVMYWYQQKSSQAPKLLFHYYDKDFNNEADTPDNFQSRRPNTSFCFLDIRSPGLGDTAMYLCATSRQGRGYEQYFGPGTRLTVT.